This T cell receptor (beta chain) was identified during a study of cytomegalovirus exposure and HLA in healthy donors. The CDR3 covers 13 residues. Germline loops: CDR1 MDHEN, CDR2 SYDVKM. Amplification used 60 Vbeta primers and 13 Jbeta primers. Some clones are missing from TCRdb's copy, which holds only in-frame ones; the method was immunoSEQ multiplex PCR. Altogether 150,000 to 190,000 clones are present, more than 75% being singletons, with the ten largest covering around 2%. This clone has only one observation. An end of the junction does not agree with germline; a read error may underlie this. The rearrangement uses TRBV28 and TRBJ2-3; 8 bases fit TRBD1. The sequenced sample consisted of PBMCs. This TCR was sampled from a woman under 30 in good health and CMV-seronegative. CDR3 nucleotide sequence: TGTGCCAGCAGTTCCCTGGGGCAGGGGGCGCTGGGCTTT. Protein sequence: CASSSLGQGALGF. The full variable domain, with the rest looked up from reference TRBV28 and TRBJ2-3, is DVKVTQSSRYLVKRTGEKVFLECVQDMDHENMFWYRQDPGLGLRLIYFSYDVKMKEKGDIPEGYSVSREKKERFSLILESASTNQTSMYLCASSSLGQGALGFGPGTRLTVL.